This T cell receptor beta chain was documented in a study of somatic mutations in cytotoxic T cells in rheumatoid arthritis. At the level of the study: Several of the V beta antibody-stained T-cell populations were flow-sorted at nearly 100% purity; V beta1+ cells were among them and were sequenced for TCRB. Study observations and caveats: About an eighth of the 65 patients had a largest CD8+ clone above 20% of CD8+ cells.

Healthy-control blood donors had a median age of about 54 years (range roughly 21-80) and were roughly 50% female. Positively selected by magnetic beads, CD4+ and CD8+ cells were purity-checked by flow cytometry. Of note for this clone: Its antigen is unknown.

There are 11 residues in the CDR3. Trimming took 6 bases from V and 3 from J, leaving 5 bases between them. CDR1 MDHEN and CDR2 SYDVKM come from the germline V gene. Measured with immunoSEQ multiplex PCR; TCRdb has only the in-frame clones, and not every one. Altogether around 24,000 clones are present, about 81% being singletons, with the ten largest covering over 4%. The TCR comes from a man between 50 and 59 years old in good health. Input material: CD8+ T cells sorted from blood. The rearrangement uses TRBV28 and TRBJ1-2; D remains unclear. CDR3 DNA: TGTGCCAGCAGCCGAGACTATGGCTACACCTTC. It is translated as CASSRDYGYTF.